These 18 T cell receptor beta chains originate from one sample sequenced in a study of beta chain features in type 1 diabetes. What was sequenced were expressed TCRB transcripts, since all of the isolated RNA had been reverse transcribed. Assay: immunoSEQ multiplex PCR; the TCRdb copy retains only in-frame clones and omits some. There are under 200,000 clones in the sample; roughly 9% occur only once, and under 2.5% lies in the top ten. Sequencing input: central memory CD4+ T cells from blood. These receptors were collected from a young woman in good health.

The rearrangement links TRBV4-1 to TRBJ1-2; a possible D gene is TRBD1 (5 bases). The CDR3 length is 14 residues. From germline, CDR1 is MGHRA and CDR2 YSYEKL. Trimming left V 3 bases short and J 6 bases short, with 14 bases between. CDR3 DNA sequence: TGCGCCAGCAGCCACCTGACAGCGATTGATGGCTACACCTTC. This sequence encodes CASSHLTAIDGYTF.

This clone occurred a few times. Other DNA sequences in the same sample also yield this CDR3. The CDR3 here is CASSPVSYEQYF. CDR3 nucleotides: TGTGCCAGCAGCCCCGTGAGTTACGAGCAGTACTTC. J is TRBJ2-7 and V is TRBV7-9; D unresolved. The length of the CDR3 is 12 residues. The germline gives CDR1 SEHNR, CDR2 FQNEAQ (reference sequence). V lost 5 bases and J lost 4, with 9 bases in between.

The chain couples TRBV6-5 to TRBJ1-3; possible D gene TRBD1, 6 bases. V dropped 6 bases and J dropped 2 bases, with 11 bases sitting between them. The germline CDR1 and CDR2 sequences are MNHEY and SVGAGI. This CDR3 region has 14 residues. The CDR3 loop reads CASSRTGPGNTIYF. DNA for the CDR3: TGTGCCAGCAGCCGTACAGGGCCTGGAAACACCATATATTTT.

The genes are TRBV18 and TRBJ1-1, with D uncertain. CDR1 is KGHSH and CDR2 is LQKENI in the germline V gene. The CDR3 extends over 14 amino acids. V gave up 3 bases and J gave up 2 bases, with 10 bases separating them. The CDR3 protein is CASSPGEVNTEAFF. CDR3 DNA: TGTGCCAGCTCACCCGGGGAGGTAAACACTGAAGCTTTCTTT.

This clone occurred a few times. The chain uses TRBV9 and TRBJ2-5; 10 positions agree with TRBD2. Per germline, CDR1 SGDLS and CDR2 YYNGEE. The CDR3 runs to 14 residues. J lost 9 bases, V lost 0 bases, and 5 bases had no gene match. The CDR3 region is CASSVETSGRSQYF. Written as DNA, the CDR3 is TGTGCCAGCAGCGTAGAGACTAGCGGGCGCTCCCAGTACTTC.

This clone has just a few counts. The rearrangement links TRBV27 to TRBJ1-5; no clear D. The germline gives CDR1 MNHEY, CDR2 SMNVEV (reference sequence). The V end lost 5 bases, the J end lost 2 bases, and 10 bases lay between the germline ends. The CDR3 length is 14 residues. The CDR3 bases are TGTGCCAGCAGTAATTCGGGAGGCAATCAGCCCCAGCATTTT. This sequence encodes CASSNSGGNQPQHF.

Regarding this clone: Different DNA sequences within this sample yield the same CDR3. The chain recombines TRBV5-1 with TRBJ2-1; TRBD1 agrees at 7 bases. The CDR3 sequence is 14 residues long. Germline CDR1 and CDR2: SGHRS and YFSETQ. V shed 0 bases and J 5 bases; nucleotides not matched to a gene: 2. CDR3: CASSLGQGNNEQFF. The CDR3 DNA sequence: TGCGCCAGCAGCTTGGGACAGGGAAACAATGAGCAGTTCTTC.

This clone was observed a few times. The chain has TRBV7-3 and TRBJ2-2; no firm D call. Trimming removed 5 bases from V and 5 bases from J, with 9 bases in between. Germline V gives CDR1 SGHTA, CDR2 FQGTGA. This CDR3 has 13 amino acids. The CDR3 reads CASSPSLTGELFF. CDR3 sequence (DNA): TGTGCCAGCAGCCCCTCTTTGACCGGGGAGCTGTTTTTT.

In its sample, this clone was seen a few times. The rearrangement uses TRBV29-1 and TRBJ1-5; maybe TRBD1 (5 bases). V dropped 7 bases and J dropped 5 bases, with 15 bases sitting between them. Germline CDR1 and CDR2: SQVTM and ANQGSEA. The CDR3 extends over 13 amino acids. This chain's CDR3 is CSAGLGGDQPQHF. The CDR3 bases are TGCAGCGCTGGACTCGGAGGGGATCAGCCCCAGCATTTT.

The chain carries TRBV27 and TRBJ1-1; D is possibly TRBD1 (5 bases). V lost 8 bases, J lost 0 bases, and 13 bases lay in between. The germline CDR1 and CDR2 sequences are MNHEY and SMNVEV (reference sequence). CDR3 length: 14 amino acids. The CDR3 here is CASWGSFMNTEAFF. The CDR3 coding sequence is TGTGCCAGCTGGGGCAGCTTCATGAACACTGAAGCTTTCTTT.

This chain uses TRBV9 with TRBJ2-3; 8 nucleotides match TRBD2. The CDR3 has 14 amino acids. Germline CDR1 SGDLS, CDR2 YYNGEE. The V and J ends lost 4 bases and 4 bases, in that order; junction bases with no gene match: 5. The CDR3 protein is CASSTSGSADTQYF. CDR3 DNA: TGTGCCAGCAGCACAAGCGGGAGCGCAGATACGCAGTATTTT. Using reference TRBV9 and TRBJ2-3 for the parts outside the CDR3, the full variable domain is DSGVTQTPKHLITATGQRVTLRCSPRSGDLSVYWYQQSLDQGLQFLIQYYNGEERAKGNILERFSAQQFPDLHSELNLSSLELGDSALYFCASSTSGSADTQYFGPGTRLTVL.

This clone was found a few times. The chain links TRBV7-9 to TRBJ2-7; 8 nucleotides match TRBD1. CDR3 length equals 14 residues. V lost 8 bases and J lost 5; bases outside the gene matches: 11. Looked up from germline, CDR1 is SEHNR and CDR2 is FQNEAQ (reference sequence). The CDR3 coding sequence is TGTGCCAGCGGCCTCCGACAGGGGCTAGACGAGCAGTACTTC. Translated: CASGLRQGLDEQYF.

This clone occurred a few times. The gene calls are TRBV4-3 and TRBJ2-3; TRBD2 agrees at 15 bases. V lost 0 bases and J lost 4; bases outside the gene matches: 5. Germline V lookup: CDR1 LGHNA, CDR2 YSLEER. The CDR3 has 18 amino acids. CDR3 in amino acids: CASSQDLRTSGGADTQYF. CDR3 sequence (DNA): TGCGCCAGCAGCCAAGACCTACGGACTAGCGGGGGGGCAGATACGCAGTATTTT.

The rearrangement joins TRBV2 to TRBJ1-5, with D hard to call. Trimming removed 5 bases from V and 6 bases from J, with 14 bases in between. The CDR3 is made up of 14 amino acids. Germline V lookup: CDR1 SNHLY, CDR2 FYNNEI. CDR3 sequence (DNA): TGTGCCAGCAGTAAAGATTCCATGAGTCAGCCCCAGCATTTT. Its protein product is CASSKDSMSQPQHF.

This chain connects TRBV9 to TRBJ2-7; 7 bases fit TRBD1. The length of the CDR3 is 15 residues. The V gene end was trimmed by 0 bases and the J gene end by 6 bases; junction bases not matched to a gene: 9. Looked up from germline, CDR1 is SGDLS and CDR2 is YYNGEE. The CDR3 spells CASSVGRTGVVEQYF. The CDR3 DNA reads TGTGCCAGCAGCGTAGGGCGGACAGGAGTGGTCGAGCAGTACTTC.

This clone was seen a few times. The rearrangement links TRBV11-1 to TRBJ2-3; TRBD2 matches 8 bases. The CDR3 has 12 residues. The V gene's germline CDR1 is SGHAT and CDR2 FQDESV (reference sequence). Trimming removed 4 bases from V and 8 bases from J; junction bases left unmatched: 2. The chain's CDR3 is CASSSGGATQYF. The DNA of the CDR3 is TGTGCCAGCAGCTCCGGGGGGGCTACGCAGTATTTT.

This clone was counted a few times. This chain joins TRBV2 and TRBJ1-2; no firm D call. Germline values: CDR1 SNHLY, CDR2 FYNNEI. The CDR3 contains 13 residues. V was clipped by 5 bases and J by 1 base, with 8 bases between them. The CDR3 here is CASSREINYGYTF. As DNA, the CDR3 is TGTGCCAGCAGTAGAGAGATTAACTATGGCTACACCTTC.

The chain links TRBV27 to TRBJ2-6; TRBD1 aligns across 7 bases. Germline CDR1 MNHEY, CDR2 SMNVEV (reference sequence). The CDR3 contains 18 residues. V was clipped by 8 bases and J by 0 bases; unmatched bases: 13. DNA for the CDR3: TGTGCCAGCCGACAAACCCAACAGGGGTCCTCTGGGGCCAACGTCCTGACTTTC. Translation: CASRQTQQGSSGANVLTF.